This T cell receptor beta chain appears in the sequencing data of a study of human T cells and chemical hapten exposure. Unique molecular identifiers were attached to individual cDNA molecules within the library. Authors' data handling: Samples had a median of around 96,000 TCRs, ranging roughly 20,000 to 690,600. MiXCR, applied by TCRdb to the RACE reads, yields one record per CDR3 protein. These V and J calls derive from TCRdb rather than the authors' analysis. The data show about 120,000 distinct CDR3 sequences, approximately 13% seen once. Documented time point: patch test 1, 2 weeks after DPC sensitization. Treatment defined: therapeutic diphenylcyclopropenone sensitization with weekly scalp DPC. Trimming took 5 bases from V and 3 from J; bases not matched to a gene: 1. The germline CDR1 and CDR2 sequences are SGHAT and FQNNGV. There are 14 residues in the CDR3. As to this clonotype: Its target is unknown.

Whole-study results and caveats: Versus controls, expanded TCRs had significantly more large CDR3 similarity clusters. Counts of expanded TCRs (at PT1) showed a positive correlation with patch test score.

Source: whole blood, taken in connection with sensitization to the hapten diphenylcyclopropenone (DPC). The clonotype comes from a man aged 18 to 30 with alopecia areata. Some clones in this sample may be carry-over from other donors' samples. The chain couples TRBV11-2 to TRBJ2-5, with 12 bases lining up with TRBD2. The chain's CDR3 is CASSRLAGEETQYF. Written as DNA, the CDR3 is TGTGCCAGCAGCCGACTAGCGGGGGAAGAGACCCAGTACTTC.